This is a list of T cell receptor beta chains from one sample in a study of Ad26.COV2.S vaccination and SARS-CoV-2 variants. Clones were sequenced by immunoSEQ multiplex PCR, and TCRdb holds only the in-frame ones, with some missing. The repertoire holds a few hundred thousand clones, with approximately 92% as singletons. The material was peripheral blood, obtained in a trial of Ad26.COV2.S vaccine versus placebo. Receptors originate from a person between 18 and 60 years old who received the Ad26.COV2.S COVID-19 vaccine or a placebo. Both conserved end residues are part of each CDR3. D genes are given only for firm matches. Clone size is stated in some rows and not others, as once, few, many or a class when expanded.

j_call	v_call	cdr3_length	d_call	clone_size	cdr3_aa
TRBJ1-1	TRBV12-3/TRBV12-4	13	-	-	CASSFSPNTEAFF
TRBJ2-3	TRBV27	13	TRBD1	-	CASSFRGPGTQYF
TRBJ1-2	TRBV12-5	14	-	-	CASGFARPNYGYTF
TRBJ1-1	TRBV28	15	-	-	CASSLPGPPNTEAFF
TRBJ1-6	TRBV2	14	-	few	CASSAGVSSSPLHF
TRBJ2-3	TRBV24-1	14	-	-	CATSDNQRADTQYF
TRBJ2-3	TRBV19	16	-	-	CASTSLGTEGTDTQYF
TRBJ2-1	TRBV18	17	TRBD2	-	CASSPPVGLAAHNEQFF
TRBJ2-2	TRBV19	13	-	few	CASSLSGTGELFF
TRBJ2-7	TRBV12-3/TRBV12-4	13	-	-	CASTLIPGHEQYF
TRBJ2-3	TRBV5-1	15	-	-	CASSATGTSTDTQYF